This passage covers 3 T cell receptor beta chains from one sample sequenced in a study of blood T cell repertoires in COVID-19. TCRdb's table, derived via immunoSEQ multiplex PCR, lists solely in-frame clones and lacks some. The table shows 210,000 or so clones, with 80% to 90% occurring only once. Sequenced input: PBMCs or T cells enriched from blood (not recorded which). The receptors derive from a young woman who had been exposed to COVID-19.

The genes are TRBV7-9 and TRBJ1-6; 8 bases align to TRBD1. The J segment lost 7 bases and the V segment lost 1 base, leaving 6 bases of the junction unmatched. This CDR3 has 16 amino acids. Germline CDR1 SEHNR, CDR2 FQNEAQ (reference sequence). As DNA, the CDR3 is TGTGCCAGCAGCTTAGACGTCACAGGGGGAAATTCACCCCTCCACTTT. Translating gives CASSLDVTGGNSPLHF.

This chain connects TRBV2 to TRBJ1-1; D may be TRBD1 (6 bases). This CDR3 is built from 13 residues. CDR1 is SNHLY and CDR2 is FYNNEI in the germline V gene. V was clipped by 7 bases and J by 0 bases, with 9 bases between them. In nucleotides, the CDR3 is TGTGCCAGCACCGGACAGATGAACACTGAAGCTTTCTTT. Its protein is CASTGQMNTEAFF. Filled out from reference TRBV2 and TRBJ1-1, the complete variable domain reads EPEVTQTPSHQVTQMGQEVILRCVPISNHLYFYWYRQILGQKVEFLVSFYNNEISEKSEIFDDQFSVERPDGSNFTLKIRSTKLEDSAMYFCASTGQMNTEAFFGQGTRLTVV.

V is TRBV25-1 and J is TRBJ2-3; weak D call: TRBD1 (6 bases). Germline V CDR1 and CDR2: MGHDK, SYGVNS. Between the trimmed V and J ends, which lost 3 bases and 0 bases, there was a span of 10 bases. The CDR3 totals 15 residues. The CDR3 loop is CASSEGAVSTDTQYF. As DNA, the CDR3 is TGTGCCAGCAGTGAGGGGGCAGTAAGCACAGATACGCAGTATTTT.